A selection of T cell receptor beta chains follows, all from one sample in a study of cytomegalovirus exposure and HLA in healthy donors. Profiled with immunoSEQ multiplex PCR; TCRdb holds only in-frame clones, not every one. The sample contains 100,000 to 150,000 clones, 78% of which appear only once. Sequencing used PBMCs. These receptor sequences come from a female donor in good health and CMV-seronegative. CDR3s include the opening cysteine and the closing phenylalanine or tryptophan.

TRBJ1-4 TRBV19 CASSIQSDNEKLFF
TRBJ2-7 TRBV6-5 CASSYSGTGGDEQYF
TRBJ2-5 TRBV4-1 CASSLTPPGTKETQYF
TRBJ2-7 TRBV9 CASSVAGLPGDEQYF
TRBJ2-1 TRBV28 CASSLIRGTGGYEQFF
TRBJ2-5 TRBV30 CAWSDSGQGQETQYF
TRBJ2-7 TRBV10-3 CAISESSSLSHEQYF
TRBJ2-4 TRBV4-2 CASSLPGQGASIQYF
TRBJ2-5 TRBV7-2 CASSSWTSGGETQYF
TRBJ2-7 TRBV5-1 CASSPLEGLEQYF
TRBJ2-1 TRBV10-1 CASSGQGMRDEQFF
TRBJ1-4 TRBV7-2 CASRQGVWEKLFF
TRBJ2-5 TRBV30 CAWLKTGGFGETQYF
TRBJ2-5 TRBV2 CASRAGLSQYF
TRBJ1-2 TRBV19 CASSISGTGAYGYTF
TRBJ2-1 TRBV7-9 CASSLFLAAGSWDEQFF
TRBJ2-3 TRBV29-1 CSFNAGATDTQYF
TRBJ2-1 TRBV6-1 CASSATRIEQFF
TRBJ1-2 TRBV6-5 CASSWDRDYGYTF
TRBJ2-3 TRBV4-3 CASSPTSGNADTQYF
TRBJ2-3 TRBV7-9 CASSTSGDTQYF
TRBJ1-1 TRBV19 CASTREQNTEAFF
TRBJ2-3 TRBV5-1 CASSWGDRGLSDTQYF
TRBJ1-2 TRBV7-3 CASSLDWNYGYTF
TRBJ2-6 TRBV18 CASSPTGSGANVLTF
TRBJ1-2 TRBV10-3 CAISDELMEEDYGYTF
TRBJ1-2 TRBV4-1 CASSQGRATYGYTF
TRBJ1-1 TRBV13 CASSSLPGTGEGAFF